The table lists the clone carrying this T cell receptor beta chain with a count of one. The antigen is unknown. The source of the sample is a study of cytomegalovirus exposure and HLA in healthy donors. Study information: T cells numbering about 179 million yielded 117 million unique TCR beta sequences in an earlier analysis.

Study-wide points: An analysis done earlier found most TCR beta V segments productive about 87% or about 30% of the time. Cytomegalovirus association was assigned to about 150 TCR beta chains.

60 Vbeta and 13 Jbeta primers were used in PCR. Here immunoSEQ multiplex PCR was the method, and the copy in TCRdb shows in-frame clones only, minus some. The profile covers about 180,000 clones, with around 76% appearing a single time and less than 2.5% taken by the ten largest. V lost 2 bases and J lost 10; bases outside the gene matches: 6. CDR3 size: 14 residues. The germline V gene encodes CDR1 SGHDT and CDR2 YYEEEE. The TCR was taken from a woman younger than 45 in good health and CMV-seropositive. The genes are TRBV5-6 and TRBJ2-1, with 10 bases that match TRBD2. The sample comprised PBMCs. The CDR3: CASSFGSGGVEQFF. CDR3 nucleotides: TGTGCCAGCAGCTTCGGGAGCGGGGGGGTCGAGCAGTTCTTC.